This TCR beta chain was profiled in a study of cytomegalovirus exposure and HLA in healthy donors (dated by TCRdb to between 2016 and 2019). Notes on the research overall: An earlier analysis of roughly 500 of the donors reported about 290 Gb of sequence data and 100 million to 140 million unique TCR beta sequences from approximately 180 million T cells. The later analysis used no new phenotypic data to find candidate immune exposures, relying instead on TCR beta sequences and their occurrence across donors. HLA typing covered class I and class II loci at four-digit resolution. Roughly 5 DR-DQ haplotypes were handled as single units for association and clustering because linkage in the cohort was strong. High-throughput TCR immunosequencing, statistical association of individual TCRs with disease status, and machine learning were combined to predict cytomegalovirus infection status. Typing coverage differed by locus: A, B, C, DRB1 and DQB1 were typed in about 629-630 donors, DQA1 in 522, DPA1 in some 600, and DPB1 in roughly 450. Every repertoire in the discovery cohort had been generated on one and the same sequencing platform. A separate validation cohort of roughly 120 different subjects was used in addition to the approximately 610-subject first cohort. Donor age, sex, ethnicity and CMV serostatus were collected together with the repertoire data. The T cell repertoires of some 670 subjects were profiled by immunosequencing and related to cytomegalovirus serostatus. Among the roughly 390 genotyped donors, under 90% belonged to the genetic ancestry cluster associated with self-reported Caucasian donors. An earlier analysis of some 500 of the donors applied high-throughput TCR beta sequencing to assess whether each TCR beta V gene segment acted as functional or pseudogenic. An early release that covered about 600 HLA-typed donors contained around 300 gigabases of sequencing data and tens of millions of unique TCR sequences. In a later analysis, previously published TCR beta repertoires from several hundred donors were re-analyzed and high-resolution HLA genotyping was added so that TCR occurrence patterns could be studied. The study aimed to test whether cataloging public T cell receptors could reveal signatures of past pathogen exposure. Across 398 genotyped donors of the cohort, an average of approximately 240,000 unique TCR beta nucleotide sequences per donor were sequenced, and 15% to 20% of those sequences were non-productive. A later genetic analysis took genome-wide SNP genotypes for about 55% of the 666 donors and used that subset as a discovery cohort.

Regarding this clone: This receptor's antigen is unknown. Base qualities were left out, and no much larger clone turns up one base away.

Preparation of the library involved the immunoSEQ multiplex PCR assay. A mixture of 60 forward primers for TCR Vbeta segments and 13 reverse primers for TCR Jbeta segments was used in the multiplex PCR. The CDR3 region of rearranged TCR beta genes was amplified from genomic DNA by a multiplex PCR assay. The Illumina HiSeq System was used to sequence the amplified TCR beta libraries as 87-base-pair reads. Per the source publication's procedure: A later analysis counted 65 million to 90 million unique TCR beta chains across the 700 or so repertoires, and around 12 million of these chains were shared by at least two donors. To remove PCR and sequencing errors, raw reads were error-corrected and collapsed into unique sequences using a nearest-neighbor algorithm that merged closely related sequences. CDR3 sequences were aligned to IMGT reference sequences to assign V, D and J gene segments. For a sequence to be retained, at least a six-nucleotide match to both a V gene segment and a J gene segment was required. Rearrangements were called productive when the CDR3 lacked stop codons and stayed in frame with V and J; all others were non-productive. CDR3 was defined by IMGT convention, running from the second conserved V-encoded cysteine to the conserved J-encoded phenylalanine. Sequences without an unambiguous match to a single V gene segment were excluded from the earlier analysis of 500 to 700 of the donors. In an earlier analysis of roughly 600 of the donors, a V segment was called functional when productive rearrangements were above 56.7%, and segregating when the standard deviation between donors exceeded 5%. A statistical classification framework was built for diagnosing cytomegalovirus status from the catalog of TCR beta chain sequences. In a later analysis, TCR nucleotide sequences were compared against IMGT/GENE-DB human TR gene sequences so that V and J genes could be assigned. The TCRdist pipeline was used in a later analysis to assign CDR3 sequences and most-parsimonious VDJ recombination scenarios. In a later analysis, every TCR beta chain was defined by the combination of its CDR3 amino acid sequence and its V-gene family, and reads without a unique V-gene family were dropped. As a way to deal with suspected cross-contamination and a sequencing artifact, a later analysis dropped approximately 570 nucleotide sequences that were highly shared and had low generation probability. A later analysis calculated a clonal expansion index for each public chain from normalized within-repertoire ranks of inferred template counts. A later analysis computed generation probabilities with a VDJ recombination model fitted to out-of-frame rearrangements, and checked the results against IGoR. Hypergeometric tests were used in a later analysis to score TCR-TCR, TCR-HLA and TCR-CMV co-occurrence, with a repertoire-size bias correction applied to the TCR pairs. In a later analysis, false discovery rates were estimated by permuting HLA or CMV assignments 20 times. In a later analysis, co-occurring TCRs were grouped using DBSCAN, and TCRdist sequence similarity was added for clustering within HLA-allele-positive subsets. Co-occurrence clustering excluded repertoires with fewer than 30,000 or more than 120,000 public chains, plus five with anomalous nucleotide sharing. TCRdb obtained this table from immuneACCESS and retained in-frame rearrangements with V and J assigned. These tables miss some clones; where compared with another copy, unresolved V genes account for less than half of the shortfall, and the remainder is unexplained. The DNA was the basis for D and trimming; V, J and clone size are from that table. In all, the sample holds a few hundred thousand clones, and about 80% of those were seen once. The top ten clonotypes cover less than 3% of the sample.

Broader findings and caveats from the paper: The 87-base-pair reads could not distinguish some IMGT-functional V segments, including TRBV6-2 and TRBV6-3, so those segments were excluded. A further reported finding was that TCR beta sequences accurately predicted the HLA-A and HLA-B alleles for most subjects in the first cohort. Immune exposure information for the cohort was limited to CMV serostatus. Most TCR sequences were observed very rarely across donors, whereas some public TCRs were present in many individuals. In a later analysis, most CMV-associated TCR beta chains were found to appear HLA-restricted, with HLA associations seemingly driven largely by CMV exposure. Only TCR beta chains were sequenced in this cohort, and the absence of alpha or paired-chain data limited detectable features. Correlated functional status among segregating V segments might reflect linkage disequilibrium, but an unknown experimental factor could not be ruled out. Three of the identified cytomegalovirus-associated TCR beta chains were confirmed in vitro to be specific for cytomegalovirus antigens. In both the original and validation cohorts, the classifier was reported to diagnose cytomegalovirus status with high specificity and sensitivity. In the study, approximately 160 TCR beta chains were listed as associated with cytomegalovirus. An association between a missense DCLRE1C variant and V-gene and J-gene trimming of TCR beta chains was found in a later genetic analysis and replicated in an independent cohort. The earlier analysis of about 600 of the donors excluded fewer than 20 rarely observed V segments, including chromosome 9 orphons, because counts were too low. According to a later analysis, TCR association rates differed among HLA loci, with DRB1 alleles showing the most associated TCRs and HLA-C alleles showing the fewest. At a false discovery rate of 0.05, a later analysis linked 15,000 to 20,000 TCR beta sequences to specific HLA alleles. In a later analysis, HLA-associated TCR beta chains were found to be more clonally expanded and to have lower generation probabilities than equally common non-associated chains. When HLA alleles, especially DR and DQ, strongly co-occurred, TCR associations were difficult to assign to individual alleles. Because HLA typing was missing for some donors at each locus, association tests included only the typed subset. Compared with the approximately 600-donor mean, donors in an Asian-associated ancestry cluster had fewer N-insertions in productive TCRs, according to a later genetic analysis. Broadly in line with IMGT annotations, most TCR beta V segments showed up in productive rearrangements about 90% or about 30% of the time in an earlier analysis of around 600 of the donors. The presence/absence analyses assumed that sequencing depth was roughly uniform across donors, and that assumption may not be true. Several of the top co-occurrence clusters appeared to be linked to parvovirus B19, influenza, CMV and Epstein-Barr virus, according to a later analysis. The authors suggested that the approach could potentially be extended to other disease states and immunological phenotypes. The sequencing pipeline was judged likely to have produced a cluster of highly shared sequence variants as a technical artifact.

The germline V and J ends show losses of 5 bases and 3 bases respectively, and no gene match explains 5 bases of the junction. CDR1 and CDR2 (KGHSH, LQKENI) derive from the germline V gene. The CDR3 runs 14 residues from the cysteine to the phenylalanine. CDR3 DNA only is kept here, 42 bases in frame from base 1. In total, 500 to 700 healthy bone marrow donors made up the cohort. At the time of sampling, every cohort member was nominally healthy, though immune exposures that went unrecorded were likely present. The donor tested CMV seropositive, placing the donor among the 250 to 300 seropositive members of the cohort. Each donor provided a peripheral blood sample, and peripheral blood mononuclear cells were used for TCR beta sequencing. The Qiagen DNeasy Blood Extraction Kit was used to extract genomic DNA from the blood cell samples.

The sample comprised PBMCs. The V and J genes are TRBV18 and TRBJ2-7, with 9 junctional bases fitting TRBD2. The clonotype comes from a woman aged 55 to 70 in good health and CMV-seropositive. The bases are TGTGCCAGCTCATCCGGGACTAGCAGCTACGAGCAGTACTTC. It is translated as CASSSGTSSYEQYF.